The 23 T cell receptor beta chains below all came from one sample that was sequenced in a study of T cells after yellow fever vaccination. Each CDR3 protein gets one entry after TCRdb re-called the 5' RACE reads with MiXCR. Here the sample spans approximately 160,000 distinct CDR3 sequences, roughly 6.4% being singletons. This sample comprised CD4+ T cells sorted from PBMCs, obtained on the day of the first yellow fever vaccination. The receptors were sampled from a man between 18 and 35 years old who received the YFV17D yellow fever vaccine.

This clonotype was seen at least ten times. V and J are TRBV5-1 and TRBJ2-1; D perhaps matches TRBD1 (6 bases). Germline values: CDR1 SGHRS, CDR2 YFSETQ. Trimming left V 6 bases short and J 0 bases short, with 13 bases between. The CDR3 is 15 amino acids. CDR3 in amino acids: CASMVGALSYNEQFF. The CDR3 bases are TGCGCCAGCATGGTGGGGGCCCTCTCCTACAATGAGCAGTTCTTC. The full variable domain, in which reference TRBV5-1 and TRBJ2-1 provide the parts outside the CDR3, is KAGVTQTPRYLIKTRGQQVTLSCSPISGHRSVSWYQQTPGQGLQFLFEYFSETQRNKGNFPGRFSGRQFSNSRSEMNVSTLELGDSALYLCASMVGALSYNEQFFGPGTRLTVL.

This chain connects TRBV5-1 to TRBJ2-1; TRBD1 agrees at 10 bases. The germline V gene encodes CDR1 SGHRS and CDR2 YFSETQ. Trimming took 3 bases from V and 8 from J; bases not matched to a gene: 8. This CDR3 spans 15 amino acids. CDR3 protein: CASSSLGQGRHEQFF. The CDR3 DNA reads as TGCGCCAGCAGCTCACTGGGACAGGGGAGACATGAGCAGTTCTTC.

This clonotype has a handful of counts. This chain connects TRBV23-1 to TRBJ2-5, with D perhaps TRBD1 or TRBD2 (5 bases each). TRBV23-1 is an ORF for which the function is uncertain. V was trimmed by 2 bases and J by 5 bases, leaving 27 bases between them. The CDR3 runs to 19 residues. CDR3 in amino acids: CASSQPRGTPTEDRETQYF. CDR3 bases: TGCGCCAGCAGTCAACCCCGGGGAACCCCGACAGAAGACCGGGAGACCCAGTACTTC.

J is TRBJ2-1 and V is TRBV5-6; 10 nucleotides agree with TRBD2. This CDR3 has 16 amino acids. Germline V lookup: CDR1 SGHDT, CDR2 YYEEEE. With V trimmed by 1 base and J by 6 bases, 7 bases remained unmatched. CDR3 amino acids: CASSLFLSGGVNEQFF. CDR3 sequence (DNA): TGTGCCAGCAGCTTGTTTTTAAGCGGGGGGGTCAATGAGCAGTTCTTC.

There are a few counts of this clonotype. V gene TRBV10-3 combines with J gene TRBJ2-7; a weak D match, TRBD1 (5 bases). The length of the CDR3 is 11 residues. Germline CDR1 reads ENHRY; CDR2 reads SYGVKD. The V end lost 10 bases, the J end lost 3 bases, and 10 bases lay between the germline ends. CDR3 sequence (DNA): TGTGCCACCACAGGCAACTACGAGCAGTACTTC. This sequence encodes CATTGNYEQYF.

This chain connects TRBV19 to TRBJ2-7; D unclear. Trimming removed 5 bases from V and 1 base from J, with 15 bases in between. The CDR3 has 15 residues. CDR1 is LNHDA, CDR2 SQIVND, per germline (reference sequence). The CDR3 region has the DNA TGTGCCAGTAGTCAATCCGCGACTTATTCCTACGAGCAGTACTTC. Protein: CASSQSATYSYEQYF. Supplemented by reference TRBV19 and TRBJ2-7, the full variable domain reads DGGITQSPKYLFRKEGQNVTLSCEQNLNHDAMYWYRQDPGQGLRLIYYSQIVNDFQKGDIAEGYSVSREKKESFPLTVTSAQKNPTAFYLCASSQSATYSYEQYFGPGTRLTVT.

This clonotype appeared many times. V usage is TRBV10-3 and J usage is TRBJ2-2; 9 nucleotides line up with TRBD1. The CDR3 is 15 amino acids. Germline V lookup: CDR1 ENHRY, CDR2 SYGVKD. J lost 6 bases, V lost 6 bases, and 8 bases had no gene match. This CDR3 reads CAIRERQGVAGELFF. CDR3 sequence (DNA): TGTGCCATCAGGGAAAGACAGGGGGTGGCCGGGGAGCTGTTTTTT.

This clonotype was recorded many times. The chain joins TRBV12-3 or TRBV12-4 to TRBJ1-4; tentatively, D is TRBD1 (5 bases). V was shortened by 5 bases and J by 5 bases, with 12 bases between the two germline ends. The CDR3 length is 14 residues. CDR3 nucleotides: TGTGCCAGCAGTCCGACAGACGTAAATGAAAAACTGTTTTTT. It translates to CASSPTDVNEKLFF.

This clonotype showed up just a few times. The chain is built from TRBV21-1 and TRBJ2-1; the table calls TRBD2, which could not be checked here. TRBV21-1 is tagged as a pseudogene. The CDR3 runs 19 residues. The CDR3 DNA reads TGTGCCAGCAGCAAAAAATGGGCTAGCGGTGAGAGCTCCTACAATGAGCAGTTCTTC. This encodes CASSKKWASGESSYNEQFF.

This clonotype has ten or more counts. Here the CDR3 reads CASRGTGPGEQYF. CDR3 bases: TGTGCCAGCAGGGGGACAGGCCCGGGCGAGCAGTACTTC. The genes are TRBV2 and TRBJ2-7; 8 nucleotides match TRBD1. After removal of 6 bases from V and 6 bases from J, the junction contained 7 bases not matched to a gene. Germline CDR1 reads SNHLY; CDR2 reads FYNNEI. The CDR3 consists of 13 residues.

This clonotype showed up many times. The chain recombines TRBV12-3 or TRBV12-4 with TRBJ2-1; D possibly corresponds to TRBD1 (7 bases). CDR3 length: 13 residues. V dropped 3 bases and J dropped 10 bases, with 13 bases sitting between them. CDR3 sequence reads: CASSFNSGGEQFF. The CDR3 coding sequence is TGTGCCAGCAGTTTTAATTCAGGGGGGGAGCAGTTCTTC.

In this sample, this clonotype turned up a few times. The V and J genes are TRBV7-9 and TRBJ2-1; D perhaps matches TRBD2 (6 bases). Germline lookup yields CDR1 SEHNR and CDR2 FQNEAQ (reference sequence). This CDR3 spans 14 amino acids. The V end lost 3 bases, the J end lost 0 bases, and 6 bases lay between the germline ends. Here the CDR3 DNA reads TGTGCCAGCAGCTTCGGGGGCTCCTACAATGAGCAGTTCTTC. Translation: CASSFGGSYNEQFF. The full variable domain, its missing parts supplied by reference TRBV7-9 and TRBJ2-1, is DTGVSQNPRHKITKRGQNVTFRCDPISEHNRLYWYRQTLGQGPEFLTYFQNEAQLEKSRLLSDRFSAERPKGSFSTLEIQRTEQGDSAMYLCASSFGGSYNEQFFGPGTRLTVL.

The chain recombines TRBV7-6 with TRBJ1-1; D not certain. Per germline, CDR1 SGHVS and CDR2 FNYEAQ. V lost 6 bases and J 0 bases, leaving 11 bases between the germline ends. The CDR3 is made up of 14 amino acids. The CDR3 loop is CASSFDGLNTEAFF. The DNA of the CDR3 is TGTGCCAGCAGTTTCGACGGTCTGAACACTGAAGCTTTCTTT. The whole variable domain, filled in from reference TRBV7-6 and TRBJ1-1, reads GAGVSQSPRYKVTKRGQDVALRCDPISGHVSLYWYRQALGQGPEFLTYFNYEAQQDKSGLPNDRFSAERPEGSISTLTIQRTEQRDSAMYRCASSFDGLNTEAFFGQGTRLTVV.

The V and J genes are TRBV11-2 and TRBJ2-1, with D possibly called TRBD1 or TRBD2 (5 bases each). There are 16 residues in the CDR3. Germline CDR1 reads SGHAT; CDR2 reads FQNNGV. The V and J ends lost 3 bases and 4 bases respectively, with 16 bases between them. CDR3 in DNA: TGTGCCAGCAGCTTGGAACCCGGGGCCCTATACAATGAGCAGTTCTTC. Its protein is CASSLEPGALYNEQFF. Combining the CDR3 with reference TRBV11-2 and TRBJ2-1 gives the whole variable domain EAGVAQSPRYKIIEKRQSVAFWCNPISGHATLYWYQQILGQGPKLLIQFQNNGVVDDSQLPKDRFSAERLKGVDSTLKIQPAKLEDSAVYLCASSLEPGALYNEQFFGPGTRLTVL.

This clonotype was counted a few times. The chain links TRBV7-9 to TRBJ2-6; 10 nucleotides agree with TRBD1. This CDR3 is 17 amino acids long. With V trimmed by 5 bases and J by 0 bases, 4 bases remained unmatched. Germline CDR1 SEHNR, CDR2 FQNEAQ (reference sequence). In DNA form, the CDR3 reads TGTGCCAGCAGCCGGGGACAGGGGCACTCTGGGGCCAACGTCCTGACTTTC. It encodes CASSRGQGHSGANVLTF.

This clonotype was picked up a small number of times. This chain uses TRBV12-3 or TRBV12-4 with TRBJ1-5, with 7 bases lining up with TRBD1. The CDR3 runs 13 residues. V shed 8 bases, J shed 6 bases, and the junction held 7 bases outside the gene matches. The CDR3: CASGNRGTQPQHF. DNA of the CDR3: TGTGCCAGCGGAAACAGGGGAACTCAGCCCCAGCATTTT.

This clonotype was found a few times. This chain joins TRBV7-3 and TRBJ2-1; D is possibly TRBD1 or TRBD2 (6 bases each). The germline V and J ends were trimmed by 2 bases and 4 bases, with 12 bases remaining between them. CDR3 length: 15 residues. CDR1 and CDR2 (germline): SGHTA, FQGTGA. CDR3 residues: CASSLWGALYNEQFF. The CDR3 nucleotides are TGTGCCAGCAGCTTATGGGGGGCTCTGTACAATGAGCAGTTCTTC.

There are many counts of this clonotype. This chain joins TRBV9 and TRBJ2-2; no clear D. V shed 4 bases and J shed 6 bases, with 16 bases lying between them. Germline assignment: CDR1 SGDLS and CDR2 YYNGEE. There are 15 residues in the CDR3. Written as DNA, the CDR3 is TGTGCCAGCAGCCTGACAACTCAGGTTTCCGGGGAGCTGTTTTTT. It codes for CASSLTTQVSGELFF.

This clonotype was seen repeatedly, ten times or more. This sequence joins TRBV5-1 and TRBJ2-3; TRBD1 agrees at 10 bases. This CDR3 has 14 residues. CDR1 is SGHRS and CDR2 is YFSETQ in the germline V gene. V was clipped by 4 bases and J by 5 bases; unmatched bases: 4. The CDR3 DNA is TGCGCCAGCAGCGTGGACAGGGGGGGAGATACGCAGTATTTT. It is translated as CASSVDRGGDTQYF.

The chain is built from TRBV9 and TRBJ1-2, with 7 positions matching TRBD1. The trim removed 3 bases at V and 3 bases at J, leaving 8 bases unmatched. CDR1 is SGDLS and CDR2 is YYNGEE in the germline V gene. The CDR3 spans 15 residues. The CDR3 sequence is CASSAPQGLDYGYTF. The DNA of the CDR3 is TGTGCCAGCAGCGCCCCACAGGGGTTAGACTATGGCTACACCTTC.

Many counts were recorded for this clonotype. The chain is built from TRBV20-1 and TRBJ1-1; D remains unclear. Trimming removed 4 bases at V and 4 bases at J, with 7 bases between. The length of the CDR3 is 11 residues. Germline V gene data show CDR1 as DFQATT and CDR2 as SNEGSKA (reference sequence). The CDR3 bases are TGCAGTGCTATCCGGATCACTGAAGCTTTCTTT. It codes for CSAIRITEAFF.

This clonotype was recorded at least ten times. The gene calls are TRBV29-1 and TRBJ2-7; 11 nucleotides align to TRBD1. Trimming cost V 4 bases and J 6 bases; bases outside gene matches: 8. Germline V gives CDR1 SQVTM, CDR2 ANQGSEA. The CDR3 contains 14 residues. The CDR3 DNA follows: TGCAGCGTTGGGGGCCGGACAGGGGGCCCCGAGCAGTACTTC. Its protein product is CSVGGRTGGPEQYF.

In its sample, this clonotype was seen many times. This chain connects TRBV7-3 to TRBJ2-3; D uncertain. CDR1 is SGHTA and CDR2 is FQGTGA in the germline V gene. The CDR3 is made up of 15 amino acids. The V end was cut by 4 bases, the J end by 1 base, with 12 bases between. The CDR3 nucleotides are TGTGCCAGCAGCTCCCAAACCTGGGGCACAGATACGCAGTATTTT. Protein product: CASSSQTWGTDTQYF.